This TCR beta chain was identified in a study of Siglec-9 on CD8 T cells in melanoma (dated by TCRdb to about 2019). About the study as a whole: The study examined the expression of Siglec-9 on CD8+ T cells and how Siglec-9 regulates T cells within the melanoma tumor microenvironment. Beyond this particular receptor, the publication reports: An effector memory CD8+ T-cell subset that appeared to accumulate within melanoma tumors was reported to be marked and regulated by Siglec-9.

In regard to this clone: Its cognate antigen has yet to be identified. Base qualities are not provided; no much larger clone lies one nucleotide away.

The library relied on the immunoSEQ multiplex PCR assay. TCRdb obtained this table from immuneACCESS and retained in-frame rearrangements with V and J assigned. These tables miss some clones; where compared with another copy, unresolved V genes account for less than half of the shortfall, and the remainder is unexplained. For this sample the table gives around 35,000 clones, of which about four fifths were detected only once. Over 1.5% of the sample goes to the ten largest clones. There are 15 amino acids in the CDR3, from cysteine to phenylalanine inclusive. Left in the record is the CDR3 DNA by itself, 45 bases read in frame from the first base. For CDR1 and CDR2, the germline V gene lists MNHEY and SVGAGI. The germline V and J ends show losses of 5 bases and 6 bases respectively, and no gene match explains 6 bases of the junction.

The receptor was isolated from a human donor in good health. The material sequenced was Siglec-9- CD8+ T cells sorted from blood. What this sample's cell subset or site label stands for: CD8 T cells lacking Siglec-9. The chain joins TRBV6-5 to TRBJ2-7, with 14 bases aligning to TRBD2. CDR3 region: CASSLGTSGGSEQYF. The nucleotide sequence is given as TGTGCCAGCAGTCTGGGGACTAGCGGGGGCTCCGAGCAGTACTTC.